The 27 T cell receptor beta chains presented below share a single source sample, sequenced in a study of glioma-infiltrating T cells. TCR alpha and beta CDR3 regions were amplified from RNA using iRepertoire nested multiplex PCR. TCRdb itself ran the multiplex PCR reads through MiXCR, one entry per CDR3 protein. The profile covers some 160,000 distinct CDR3 sequences, with around 40% appearing a single time and roughly 5.2% taken by the ten largest. The source material was glioma tissue, nonneoplastic brain tissue, or PBMCs (not recorded which). The source of these receptors is a human donor with low-grade glioma or glioblastoma, undergoing nonglioma brain surgery, or in good health (not recorded which).

Worth noting for this clonotype: Being one base from a much bigger clone, this may be a read error. The V gene is TRBV28, the J gene TRBJ2-7; TRBD1 or TRBD2 may be the D gene (5 bases each). CDR1 and CDR2 from the germline V gene are MDHEN and SYDVKM. The CDR3 loop spans 15 amino acids. The chain's CDR3 is CTSSTAWGRNYEQYF. The DNA for the CDR3 is TGTACCAGCAGTACTGCTTGGGGACGGAACTACGAGCAGTACTTC.

This clonotype showed up many times. The chain links TRBV12-3 or TRBV12-4 to TRBJ1-1; possible D gene TRBD1, 5 bases. Trimming pared 9 bases from V and 2 bases from J, leaving 10 bases between. This CDR3 region has 12 residues. CDR3 coding DNA: TGTGCCAGTAGACAGACCAACACTGAAGCTTTCTTT. This gives the protein CASRQTNTEAFF.

This clonotype was counted a few times. V and J are TRBV18 and TRBJ2-5; D call uncertain. Germline CDR1 and CDR2: KGHSH and LQKENI. V was trimmed by 4 bases and J by 1 base, leaving 7 bases between them. This CDR3 comprises 13 residues. The CDR3 region has the DNA TGTGCCAGCTCACGGGCCAGCCAAGAGACCCAGTACTTC. Translating gives CASSRASQETQYF.

As regards this clonotype: An end of the junction does not agree with germline; a read error may underlie this. In nucleotides, the CDR3 is TGTGCCAGTAGCAAAACAGGGGCGGCCTTCTCCTACGGGCAGTACTTC. This sequence encodes CASSKTGAAFSYGQYF. This chain connects TRBV19 to TRBJ2-7, with TRBD1 identical over 7 bases. CDR3 size: 16 residues. Germline V gene lookup returns CDR1 LNHDA and CDR2 SQIVND (reference sequence). Complete variable domain (other parts from reference TRBV19 and TRBJ2-7): DGGITQSPKYLFRKEGQNVTLSCEQNLNHDAMYWYRQDPGQGLRLIYYSQIVNDFQKGDIAEGYSVSREKKESFPLTVTSAQKNPTAFYLCASSKTGAAFSYGQYFGPGTRLTVT.

On this clonotype itself: A much larger clonotype is one base distant, so this may be a read error. The V gene is TRBV11-2, the J gene TRBJ1-2; D is undetermined. CDR1 and CDR2 (germline): SGHAT, FQNNGV. CDR3 size: 14 residues. Trimming stripped 4 bases from V and 1 base from J, with 10 bases between. The CDR3 nucleotides are TGTGCCAGCAGCTCAGGTCCGATTAACTATGGCTACACCTTC. As protein: CASSSGPINYGYTF.

The chain is built from TRBV7-2 and TRBJ2-1, with 8 nucleotides matching TRBD2. The CDR3 runs to 15 residues. Per the germline V gene, CDR1 is SGHTA and CDR2 is FQGNSA. Germline trimming cut 3 bases from V and 10 bases from J; bases unmatched to any gene: 11. The CDR3 DNA follows: TGTGCCAGCAGCTTTGGTAGCGGGGCCCACTACGAGCAGTTCTTC. Its protein is CASSFGSGAHYEQFF.

The count of this clonotype is one. This chain links TRBV7-2 with TRBJ2-7; D is ambiguous. Germline CDR1 and CDR2: SGHTA and FQGNSA. There are 14 residues in the CDR3. Trimming left V 1 base short and J 7 bases short, with 14 bases between. CDR3 DNA: TGTGCCAGCAGCTTAGGGGCTTGGGATCGGGAGCAGTACTTC. Amino acid sequence: CASSLGAWDREQYF. Full variable domain (missing parts from reference TRBV7-2 and TRBJ2-7): GAGVSQSPSNKVTEKGKDVELRCDPISGHTALYWYRQSLGQGLEFLIYFQGNSAPDKSGLPSDRFSAERTGGSVSTLTIQRTQQEDSAVYLCASSLGAWDREQYFGPGTRLTVT.

The rearrangement joins TRBV6-4 to TRBJ2-3; weak D call: TRBD1 (6 bases). There are 14 residues in the CDR3. CDR1 is MRHNA and CDR2 is SNTAGT in the germline V gene. V dropped 6 bases and J dropped 4 bases, with 14 bases sitting between them. CDR3 amino acids: CASSQGGPADTQYF. In nucleotides, the CDR3 is TGTGCCAGCAGCCAAGGGGGACCGGCAGATACGCAGTATTTT.

The V and J genes are TRBV20-1 and TRBJ2-5; D call uncertain. The CDR3 consists of 12 residues. Germline V lookup: CDR1 DFQATT, CDR2 SNEGSKA (reference sequence). The ends were cut back, 8 bases at V and 5 bases at J, with 15 bases in the middle. The CDR3, as DNA: TGCAGTCCTAACGGGCTGGTTGAGACCCAGTACTTC. Translating it yields CSPNGLVETQYF.

The sample holds many counts of this clonotype. DNA of the CDR3: TGCAGTGCTACGGACGGGCAGACCCAGCATTTT. Its protein is CSATDGQTQHF. The chain has TRBV20-1 and TRBJ1-5; D not certain. Germline V gene sequence: CDR1 DFQATT, CDR2 SNEGSKA (reference sequence). V was cut by 4 bases and J by 11 bases, with 12 bases left in between. The CDR3 extends over 11 amino acids.

A word on this clonotype: Just one base apart from a much larger clone, this may be a read error. CDR3 in DNA: TGTGCCAGCAGACCCCAAAAAGATACGCAGTATTTT. Protein product: CASRPQKDTQYF. This sequence joins TRBV7-9 and TRBJ2-3; no reliable D call. The CDR3 is 12 amino acids. The V and J ends lost 6 bases and 5 bases respectively, with 9 bases between them. Germline lookup yields CDR1 SEHNR and CDR2 FQNEAQ (reference sequence). The full variable domain, in which reference TRBV7-9 and TRBJ2-3 provide the parts outside the CDR3, is DTGVSQNPRHKITKRGQNVTFRCDPISEHNRLYWYRQTLGQGPEFLTYFQNEAQLEKSRLLSDRFSAERPKGSFSTLEIQRTEQGDSAMYLCASRPQKDTQYFGPGTRLTVL.

By share, this clonotype counts as medium-sized (0.01 to 0.1%). J is TRBJ1-2 and V is TRBV6-1; D might be TRBD1 (5 bases). Germline CDR1 is MNHNS and CDR2 is SASEGT. The CDR3 is 11 residues long. V lost 10 bases, J lost 5 bases, and 11 bases lay in between. The CDR3: CATKSGYGYTF. As DNA, the CDR3 is TGTGCCACCAAATCAGGGTATGGCTACACCTTC.

V is TRBV5-4 and J is TRBJ1-2, with TRBD1 as a possible D gene (5 bases). Germline V CDR1 and CDR2: SGHNT, YYREEE (reference sequence). Trimming shortened V by 1 base and J by 0 bases, and 13 bases separated the two germline ends. This CDR3 region has 16 residues. The CDR3 DNA reads as TGTGCCAGCAGCTTGCGGGGTAGGGGAGCTAACTATGGCTACACCTTC. Protein product: CASSLRGRGANYGYTF.

The table lists this clonotype with many counts. The V gene is TRBV7-9, the J gene TRBJ1-1, with a weak D call TRBD1 (5 bases). V lost 3 bases, J lost 5 bases, and 10 bases lay in between. CDR1 SEHNR and CDR2 FQNEAQ come from the germline V gene (reference sequence). The CDR3 length is 13 residues. The CDR3 reads CASSFGGRTEAFF. CDR3 bases: TGTGCCAGCAGCTTCGGGGGGAGGACTGAAGCTTTCTTT.

In the case of this clonotype: A much larger clone is a single base away; this may be a read error. V is TRBV20-1 and J is TRBJ2-7; 10 bases are a match to TRBD2. The CDR3 has 13 amino acids. Per germline, CDR1 DFQATT and CDR2 SNEGSKA (reference sequence). The CDR3 DNA follows: TGCAGTGCTCATACTAGCGGGACCTACGAGCAGAACTTC. Translating gives CSAHTSGTYEQNF.

A word on this clonotype: This clone may be a read error of a much larger clone one base away. V usage is TRBV3-1 and J usage is TRBJ2-3, with 13 bases identical to TRBD2. This CDR3 has 16 amino acids. Germline V gene sequence: CDR1 LGHDT, CDR2 YNNKEL (reference sequence). The CDR3 protein is CASGQGGLAGEDTQYF. The CDR3 nucleotides read TGTGCCAGCGGCCAAGGAGGACTAGCGGGAGAAGATACGCAGTATTTT.

This clonotype was observed many times. V and J are TRBV20-1 and TRBJ1-5; the D is unclear. The CDR3 totals 15 residues. Looked up from germline, CDR1 is DFQATT and CDR2 is SNEGSKA (reference sequence). Trimming shortened V by 3 bases and J by 4 bases, and 16 bases separated the two germline ends. The CDR3 coding sequence is TGCAGTGCTAGTTCCCTAGGACGGGAAAATCAGCCCCAGCATTTT. Its protein is CSASSLGRENQPQHF.

Worth noting for this clonotype: This may stem from a read error, because a much larger clone lies one nucleotide away. This rearrangement joins TRBV28 to TRBJ2-5; perhaps TRBD2 as D (5 bases). This CDR3 comprises 13 residues. Germline lookup yields CDR1 MDHEN and CDR2 SYDVKM. Trimming cost V 10 bases and J 5 bases, with 17 bases left between them. In DNA, the CDR3 is TGTGCCATCAGACCGCCCGGGGTTGAGACCCAGTACTTC. Translation gives CAIRPPGVETQYF.

The chain links TRBV6-4 to TRBJ2-1, with 10 bases identical to TRBD1. V dropped 6 bases and J dropped 7; count of bases not matched to a gene: 12. CDR1 is MRHNA, CDR2 SNTAGT, per germline. This CDR3 spans 16 amino acids. The CDR3, as DNA: TGTGCCAGCAGAGGCCGTACCGGGACAGGGGCGAATGAGCAGTTCTTC. Encoded protein: CASRGRTGTGANEQFF.

This chain uses TRBV19 with TRBJ1-2, with D maybe TRBD1 (6 bases). V was shortened by 7 bases and J by 0 bases, with 9 bases between the two germline ends. Germline loops: CDR1 LNHDA, CDR2 SQIVND (reference sequence). The CDR3 loop spans 13 amino acids. CDR3 bases: TGTGCCAGTACCAGGGACACTAACTATGGCTACACCTTC. It is translated as CASTRDTNYGYTF.

In its sample, this clonotype was seen many times. V gene TRBV12-3 or TRBV12-4 combines with J gene TRBJ1-1; D uncertain. The V end was cut by 6 bases, the J end by 5 bases, with 7 bases between. CDR3 length equals 11 residues. Here the CDR3 reads CASSKSTEAFF. CDR3 bases: TGTGCCAGCAGCAAGAGTACTGAAGCTTTCTTT.

The V call is TRBV14, the J call TRBJ2-7, with D perhaps being TRBD1 or TRBD2 (5 bases each). V gave up 1 base and J gave up 6 bases, with 16 bases separating them. CDR3 size: 15 residues. The germline gives CDR1 SGHDN, CDR2 FVKESK. The CDR3 protein is CASSQVRGTTGEQYF. CDR3 DNA sequence: TGTGCCAGCAGCCAAGTTCGAGGGACCACGGGCGAGCAGTACTTC.

With regard to this clonotype: A much larger clone lies one base from this, so it may be a read error. This chain connects TRBV7-2 to TRBJ1-5, with TRBD1 matching 8 bases. CDR3 length: 14 residues. The germline gives CDR1 SGHTA, CDR2 FQGNSA. CDR3 in DNA: TGTGCCAGCAGGTGGGGACAGGCTAATCACCCCCAGCATTTT. Its protein is CASRWGQANHPQHF.

Turning to this clonotype: The junction departs from germline at one end; a sequencing error may be responsible. The chain links TRBV5-4 to TRBJ2-5; D is tentatively TRBD1 or TRBD2 (5 bases each). CDR1 is SGHNT and CDR2 is YYREEE in the germline V gene (reference sequence). This CDR3 is built from 15 residues. Here the CDR3 DNA reads TGTGCCAGCAGCGTACCGGGCTCTGGGGGAGAGACCCAGAACTTC. This gives the protein CASSVPGSGGETQNF. The full variable domain, rest sourced from reference TRBV5-4 and TRBJ2-5, is ETGVTQSPTHLIKTRGQQVTLRCSSQSGHNTVSWYQQALGQGPQFIFQYYREEENGRGNFPPRFSGLQFPNYSSELNVNALELDDSALYLCASSVPGSGGETQNFGPGTRLLVL.

The chain recombines TRBV3-1 with TRBJ2-3; D remains unclear. The V gene lost 7 bases and the J gene lost 6 bases, with 11 bases spanning the gap. Germline loops: CDR1 LGHDT, CDR2 YNNKEL (reference sequence). This CDR3 is 12 amino acids long. The DNA of the CDR3 is TGTGCCAGCATCCTATTTGTCGATACGCAGTATTTT. Amino acid sequence: CASILFVDTQYF.

V is TRBV20-1 and J is TRBJ2-3; D gene ambiguous. Looked up from germline, CDR1 is DFQATT and CDR2 is SNEGSKA (reference sequence). This CDR3 contains 13 residues. The CDR3 bases are TGCAGCGTCCAGACTGACAGCACAGATACGCAGTATTTT. It codes for CSVQTDSTDTQYF.

Turning to this clonotype: A much larger clonotype is one base distant, so this may be a read error. The genes are TRBV2 and TRBJ1-2; TRBD1 matches 9 bases. CDR3 length: 15 amino acids. The germline V gene encodes CDR1 SNHLY and CDR2 FYNNEI. V shed 5 bases, J shed 5 bases, and the junction held 9 bases outside the gene matches. CDR3 sequence: CASSRSRDRVYGYTF. The CDR3 bases are TGTGCCAGCAGTCGGTCCCGGGACAGGGTTTATGGCTACACCTTC.